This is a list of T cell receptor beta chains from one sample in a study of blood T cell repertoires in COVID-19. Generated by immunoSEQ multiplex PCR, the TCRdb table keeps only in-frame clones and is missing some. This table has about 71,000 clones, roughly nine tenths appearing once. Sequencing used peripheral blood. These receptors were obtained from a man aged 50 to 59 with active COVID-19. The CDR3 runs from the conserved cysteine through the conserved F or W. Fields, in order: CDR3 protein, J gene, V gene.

CDR3: CASSPRTATTDTQYF
J: TRBJ2-3
V: TRBV4-1

CDR3: CASSPTGVSSEAFF
J: TRBJ1-1
V: TRBV6-5

CDR3: CASRGTGSVTEAFF
J: TRBJ1-1
V: TRBV6-5

CDR3: CASSHEGVEQYF
J: TRBJ2-7
V: TRBV7-9

CDR3: CASSLTGSGEAFF
J: TRBJ1-1
V: TRBV12-3/TRBV12-4

CDR3: CASSIAGGSTDTQYF
J: TRBJ2-3
V: TRBV19

CDR3: CASSPRTGYNSPLHF
J: TRBJ1-6
V: TRBV9

CDR3: CATSTDRVYNEQFF
J: TRBJ2-1
V: TRBV15

CDR3: CASSLPGQRIYEQYF
J: TRBJ2-7
V: TRBV3-1/TRBV3-2

CDR3: CAISQGAGGNTIYF
J: TRBJ1-3
V: TRBV10-3

CDR3: CASSVERTGARTYNEQFF
J: TRBJ2-1
V: TRBV9

CDR3: CASTQGQGNEKLFF
J: TRBJ1-4
V: TRBV13

CDR3: CASSSTGGETGELFF
J: TRBJ2-2
V: TRBV7-2

CDR3: CASGKDSLKLFF
J: TRBJ1-4
V: TRBV12-5

CDR3: CASSSGTALFF
J: TRBJ2-1
V: TRBV7-9

CDR3: CASSFPMGGGTTLHF
J: TRBJ1-6
V: TRBV7-2